This T cell receptor beta chain was obtained from a study of siplizumab effects on memory and regulatory T cells. As for this clone: Its antigen is undetermined.

Study outcomes and limitations: Alloreactive sequences that could be traced to unstimulated CD4+ memory cells showed a significant reduction under siplizumab. Memory T cells appeared less diverse than naive cells, which seemed to contribute substantially to alloresponse. A minor share of alloreactive clones matched unstimulated subsets. The average Treg-derived proportion among mappable alloreactive CD4+ clones was 68.8% with siplizumab versus about 27% in controls.

Assay used: immunoSEQ multiplex PCR; TCRdb lists only in-frame clones, some missing. The sample consists of some 96,000 clones, less than 95% of them appearing once. Germline V gene sequence: CDR1 SGHRS, CDR2 YFSETQ. Trimming removed 1 base from V and 1 base from J, with 11 bases in between. This CDR3 has 15 residues. The sequencing input was non-Treg CD4+ T cells sorted from blood. The sequence was obtained from a human donor in good health. The chain has TRBV5-1 and TRBJ2-5, with D perhaps matching TRBD1 (5 bases). In DNA, the CDR3 is TGCGCCAGCAGCTTGTCCCCCAGGGCCCAAGAGACCCAGTACTTC. Protein product: CASSLSPRAQETQYF.